This TCR beta chain was retrieved from a study of T cells in Graves' hyperthyroidism and ophthalmopathy (dated by TCRdb to the late 2010s). Turning to the overall study: Peripheral blood samples were taken at the time of initial diagnosis, prior to any treatment. TCR Vbeta CDR3 sequencing of 130 to 150 peripheral blood samples (over 40 ophthalmopathy, roughly 72 hyperthyroidism and about 17 progressor patients) is reported in the paper. After blood sampling, hyperthyroidism patients were treated with methimazole at a starting dose of 30 mg daily, and ophthalmopathy patients were treated with high-dose intravenous methylprednisolone. The 75 to 100 discovery patients were randomly divided into training and test sets at a 7:3 ratio. An independent validation cohort of around 19 hyperthyroidism patients and about 16 patients who later progressed to ophthalmopathy tested prospective prediction of ophthalmopathy. TCR V-J signatures able to tell the groups apart were searched for in a discovery cohort of 100 patients, of whom over 40 had Graves' ophthalmopathy and about 60 had stable Graves' hyperthyroidism. In about 6 Graves' hyperthyroidism patients, the study also compared T-cell repertoires from thyroid tissue with T-cell repertoires from blood.

Ophthalmopathy patients had moderately to severely active disease, Clinical Activity Score of at least 3, NOSPECS grade of at least 4, and duration under 3 months. Exclusion was applied to patients with uncontrolled infections, other autoimmune diseases, pregnancy or lactation. Clinical symptoms, serum thyroxine and TRAb, thyroid ultrasound, and orbital computed tomography formed the basis for the diagnoses. PBMCs were separated from roughly 10 ml of fresh peripheral blood using Ficoll-Paque density gradient centrifugation. Total RNA was extracted with Trizol reagent, and quality was checked on an Agilent 2100 Bioanalyzer. This clonotype was recorded at least ten times. What antigen it recognizes has not been identified. The record has no base qualities; no much larger clone is one base away. The germline ends are 11 bases apart after V is trimmed by 4 bases and J by 1 base. The CDR3 has 14 amino acids, counting the end cysteine and phenylalanine. CDR3 DNA is the only sequence kept; it has 42 bases, read in frame from the first base. In the germline V gene, CDR1 corresponds to SGHAT and CDR2 to FQNNGV.

Amplification of TCR beta CDR3 regions was carried out from RNA transcripts. A first-round RT-PCR of the TCR CDR3 used the HTBI primer set with the Qiagen OneStep RT-PCR kit. Libraries were constructed in a second round of multiplex PCR, after which size selection and purification were carried out. The libraries were sequenced on an Illumina HiSeq2000 using paired-end 100 bp reads. Regarding the original processing steps: Raw data were processed with SOAPnuke, discarding reads with adapters, uncalled bases, mean Phred below 15, or no exact constant-primer or identifier match. High-quality paired reads were merged using COPE v1.2.5, and each unique nucleotide sequence was defined as a clonotype. MiTCR v1.1 was used to align clonotypes to the IMGT TRBV, TRBD and TRBJ reference segments. The analysis was restricted to V-J combinations with a frequency above 0.0001, which together covered roughly 99% of the repertoires. The TCS score was defined as F50 (clonal expansion) divided by E x V (chaos), with BLOSUM62-based TCRdist calculated between CDR3 peptides within each V-J. Welch's t-statistics and random forest reduced some 510 V-J features to some 14, which were used in a naive Bayes classifier (R e1071). TCRdb passed the public sequencing reads through fastp at Q25 and MiXCR, retaining productive beta sequences. Records with the same CDR3 protein are collapsed into one entry carrying the most frequent genes and DNA. The V and J calls, along with clone size, are taken from TCRdb and not from the paper's own processing. Counted in this sample were around 600,000 distinct CDR3 sequences; approximately 15% of them appeared once. The top ten clonotypes cover around 3.5% of the sample.

The paper's findings and limits, for the study overall: During validation, the model predicted progression to ophthalmopathy a median of around 7 months ahead of onset, with 60% to 71% sensitivity and about 75% specificity. Ophthalmopathy was separated from stable hyperthyroidism by a 13 V-J signature model, with over 85% sensitivity and roughly 81% specificity obtained in cross-validation and 80%/75% obtained in testing. Sample size was not statistically predetermined, and blinding of investigators to group allocation was not performed. Most expanded thyroid clonotypes (frequency above 0.001) were also detected in blood, a finding suggesting that blood repertoires may reflect thyroid immune responses.

The sequence derives from a woman in her thirties or forties with Graves' ophthalmopathy. Sequencing input: blood. The chain uses TRBV11-2 and TRBJ2-7; TRBD2 is possibly the D segment (5 matching bases). The CDR3 region reads CASSWETDSYEQYF. In nucleotides, the sequence is TGTGCCAGCAGCTGGGAGACGGATTCCTACGAGCAGTACTTC.